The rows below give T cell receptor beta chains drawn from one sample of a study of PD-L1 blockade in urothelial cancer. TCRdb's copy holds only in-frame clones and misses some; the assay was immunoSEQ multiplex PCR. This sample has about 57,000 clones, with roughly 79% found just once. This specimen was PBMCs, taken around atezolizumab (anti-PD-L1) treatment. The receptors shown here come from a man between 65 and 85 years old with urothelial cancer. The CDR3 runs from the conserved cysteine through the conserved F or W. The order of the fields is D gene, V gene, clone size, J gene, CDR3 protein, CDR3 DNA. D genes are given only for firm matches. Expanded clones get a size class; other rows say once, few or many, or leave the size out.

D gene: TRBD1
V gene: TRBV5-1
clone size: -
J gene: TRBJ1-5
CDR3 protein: CASSRDRGSDQPQHF
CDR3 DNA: TGCGCCAGCAGCCGGGACAGGGGTTCGGACCAGCCCCAGCATTTT

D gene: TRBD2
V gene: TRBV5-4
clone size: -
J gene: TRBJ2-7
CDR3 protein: CASSFEASGSYEQYF
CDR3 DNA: TGTGCCAGCAGCTTTGAGGCTAGCGGGAGCTACGAGCAGTACTTC

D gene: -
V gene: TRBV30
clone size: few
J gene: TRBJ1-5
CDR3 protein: CAWSGAGANQPQHF
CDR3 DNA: TGTGCCTGGAGTGGAGCAGGGGCAAATCAGCCCCAGCATTTT

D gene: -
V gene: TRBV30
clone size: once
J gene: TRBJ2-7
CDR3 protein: CAWSPHSYEQYF
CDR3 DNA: TGTGCCTGGAGTCCCCACTCCTACGAGCAGTACTTC

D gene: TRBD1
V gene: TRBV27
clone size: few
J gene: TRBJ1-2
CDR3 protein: CASSARDSSRYGYTF
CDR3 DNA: TGTGCCAGCAGTGCCCGGGACAGCTCCCGGTATGGCTACACCTTC

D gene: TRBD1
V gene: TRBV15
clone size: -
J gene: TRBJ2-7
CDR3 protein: CATSRDQGTGNHEQYF
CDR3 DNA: TGTGCCACCAGCAGAGATCAGGGGACAGGGAACCACGAGCAGTACTTC

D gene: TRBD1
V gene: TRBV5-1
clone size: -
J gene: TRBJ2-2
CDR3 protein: CASSQGDRWNTGELFF
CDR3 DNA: TGCGCCAGCAGCCAGGGGGACAGGTGGAACACCGGGGAGCTGTTTTTT

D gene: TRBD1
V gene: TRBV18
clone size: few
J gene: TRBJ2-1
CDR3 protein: CASSPRTGNPYNEQFF
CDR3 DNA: TGTGCCAGCTCACCTCGGACAGGGAACCCCTACAATGAGCAGTTCTTC

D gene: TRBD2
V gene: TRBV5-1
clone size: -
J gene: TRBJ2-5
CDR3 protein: CASSLAGEDQETQYF
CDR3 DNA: TGCGCCAGCAGCTTAGCGGGAGAGGACCAAGAGACCCAGTACTTC

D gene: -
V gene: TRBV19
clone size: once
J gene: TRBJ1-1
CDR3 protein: CASSTAGNTEAFF
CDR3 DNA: TGTGCCAGTAGTACTGCAGGGAACACTGAAGCTTTCTTT

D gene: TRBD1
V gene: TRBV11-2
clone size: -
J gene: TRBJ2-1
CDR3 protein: CASSNGATGAEFF
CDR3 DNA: TGTGCCAGCAGTAATGGGGCGACAGGGGCGGAGTTCTTC

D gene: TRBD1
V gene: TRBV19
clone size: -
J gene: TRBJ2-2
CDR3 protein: CASSYDQGVTGELFF
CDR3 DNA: TGTGCCAGTAGTTATGATCAGGGGGTGACCGGGGAGCTGTTTTTT

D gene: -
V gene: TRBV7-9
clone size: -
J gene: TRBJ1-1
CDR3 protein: CASSTLGGWGTEAFF
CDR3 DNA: TGTGCCAGCAGCACCCTCGGGGGATGGGGCACTGAAGCTTTCTTT

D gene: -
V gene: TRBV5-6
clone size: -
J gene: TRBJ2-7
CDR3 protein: CASSLAGGGATYEQYF
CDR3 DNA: TGTGCCAGCAGCTTGGCGGGGGGCGGGGCTACCTACGAGCAGTACTTC

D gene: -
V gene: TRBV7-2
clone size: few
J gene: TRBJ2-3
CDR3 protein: CASRRDRRTDTQYF
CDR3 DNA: TGTGCCAGCAGGAGAGACAGACGCACAGATACGCAGTATTTT

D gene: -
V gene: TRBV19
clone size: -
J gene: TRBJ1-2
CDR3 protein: CASSRVGSSDGYTF
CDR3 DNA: TGTGCCAGTAGTAGGGTTGGGAGTAGTGATGGCTACACCTTC

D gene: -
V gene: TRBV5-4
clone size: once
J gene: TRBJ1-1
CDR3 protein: CASSLGGRNTEAFF
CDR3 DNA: TGTGCCAGCAGCTTGGGGGGGCGGAACACTGAAGCTTTCTTT

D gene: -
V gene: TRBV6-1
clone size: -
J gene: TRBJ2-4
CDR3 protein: CASIEAGKNIQYF
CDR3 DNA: TGTGCCAGCATCGAGGCTGGTAAAAACATTCAGTACTTC

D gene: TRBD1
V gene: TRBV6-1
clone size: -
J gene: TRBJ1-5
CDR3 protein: CASLGTGVGQPQHF
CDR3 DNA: TGTGCCAGTTTGGGGACAGGGGTTGGTCAGCCCCAGCATTTT

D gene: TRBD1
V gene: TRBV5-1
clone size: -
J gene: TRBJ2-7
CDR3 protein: CASSGTGTGEGEQYF
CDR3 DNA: TGCGCCAGCAGCGGAACCGGGACAGGGGAAGGGGAGCAGTACTTC

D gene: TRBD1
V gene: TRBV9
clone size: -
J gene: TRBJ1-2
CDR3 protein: CASSVQGGFYGYTF
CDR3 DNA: TGTGCCAGCAGCGTACAGGGGGGCTTCTATGGCTACACCTTC

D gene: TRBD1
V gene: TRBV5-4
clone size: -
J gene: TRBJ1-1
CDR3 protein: CASRSPGTGGSEAFF
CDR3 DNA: TGTGCCAGCAGGTCCCCTGGGACAGGGGGCTCTGAAGCTTTCTTT

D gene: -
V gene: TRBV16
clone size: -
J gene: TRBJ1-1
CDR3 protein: CASSQSRGGNTEAFF
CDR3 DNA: TGTGCCAGCAGCCAATCGCGGGGGGGGAACACTGAAGCTTTCTTT

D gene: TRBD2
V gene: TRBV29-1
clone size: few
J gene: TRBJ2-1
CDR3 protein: CSVVRASGRRDNEQFF
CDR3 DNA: TGCAGCGTTGTTAGGGCTAGCGGGAGAAGGGACAATGAGCAGTTCTTC

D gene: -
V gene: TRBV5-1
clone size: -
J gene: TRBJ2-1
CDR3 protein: CASSLGEVVVDEQFF
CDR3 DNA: TGCGCCAGCAGCTTGGGCGAAGTCGTGGTCGATGAGCAGTTCTTC

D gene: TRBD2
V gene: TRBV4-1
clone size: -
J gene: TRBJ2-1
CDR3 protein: CASSRVAGGDNEQFF
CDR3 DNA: TGCGCCAGCAGCCGAGTAGCGGGGGGGGACAATGAGCAGTTCTTC

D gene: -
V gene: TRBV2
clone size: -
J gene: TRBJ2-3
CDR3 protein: CASSLRGLDTDTQYF
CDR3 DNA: TGTGCCAGCAGCCTCAGGGGCCTGGACACAGATACGCAGTATTTT

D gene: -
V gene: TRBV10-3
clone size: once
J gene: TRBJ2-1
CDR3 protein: CAISEPKDRGPNEQFF
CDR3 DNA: TGTGCCATCAGTGAGCCCAAGGACAGAGGGCCCAATGAGCAGTTCTTC

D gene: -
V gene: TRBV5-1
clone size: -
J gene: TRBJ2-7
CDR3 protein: CASSGGGPTGEQYF
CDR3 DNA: TGCGCCAGCAGCGGGGGGGGCCCAACTGGTGAGCAGTACTTC

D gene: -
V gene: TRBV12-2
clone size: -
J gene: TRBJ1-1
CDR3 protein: CASRLGTAQEVNTEAFF
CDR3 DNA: TGTGCAAGTCGCTTAGGGACGGCGCAGGAGGTAAACACTGAAGCTTTCTTT

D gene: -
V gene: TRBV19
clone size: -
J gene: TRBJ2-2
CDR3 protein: CASSRGENTGELFF
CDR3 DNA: TGTGCCAGTAGTAGGGGGGAGAACACCGGGGAGCTGTTTTTT

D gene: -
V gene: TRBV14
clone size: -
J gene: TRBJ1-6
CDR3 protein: CASSQDRSPLHF
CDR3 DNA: TGTGCCAGCAGCCAAGACAGGTCACCCCTCCACTTT

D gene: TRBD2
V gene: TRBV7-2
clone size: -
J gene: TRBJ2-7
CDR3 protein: CASSSRAGEATYEQYF
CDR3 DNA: TGTGCCAGCAGCTCCCGAGCGGGGGAGGCCACCTACGAGCAGTACTTC

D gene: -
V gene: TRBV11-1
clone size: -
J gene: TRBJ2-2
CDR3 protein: CASSLDRPGVTGELFF
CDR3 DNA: TGTGCCAGCAGCTTAGATAGACCGGGTGTCACCGGGGAGCTGTTTTTT

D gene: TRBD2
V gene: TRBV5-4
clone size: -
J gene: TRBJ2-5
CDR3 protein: CASSLGGLAGGPETQYF
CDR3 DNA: TGTGCCAGCAGCTTGGGGGGTTTAGCGGGGGGCCCAGAGACCCAGTACTTC

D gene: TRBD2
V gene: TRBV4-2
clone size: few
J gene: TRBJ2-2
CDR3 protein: CASSQDFGRESTGELFF
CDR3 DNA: TGTGCCAGCAGCCAAGATTTTGGGCGGGAGTCCACCGGGGAGCTGTTTTTT

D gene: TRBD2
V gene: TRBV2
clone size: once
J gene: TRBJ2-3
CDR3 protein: CASSRGLAGGDTQYF
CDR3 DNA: TGTGCCAGCAGCCGCGGACTAGCGGGAGGGGATACGCAGTATTTT

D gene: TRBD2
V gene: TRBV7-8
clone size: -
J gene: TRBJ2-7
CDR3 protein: CASGGRYEQYF
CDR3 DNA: TGTGCTAGCGGGGGCCGTTACGAGCAGTACTTC

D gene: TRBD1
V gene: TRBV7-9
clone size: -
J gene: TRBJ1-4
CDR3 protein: CASSGTGPNEKLFF
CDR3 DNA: TGTGCCAGCAGCGGGACAGGGCCTAATGAAAAACTGTTTTTT

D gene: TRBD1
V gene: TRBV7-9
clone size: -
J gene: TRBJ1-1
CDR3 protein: CASSFSTGALAEAFF
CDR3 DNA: TGTGCCAGCAGCTTTAGTACAGGGGCCCTCGCTGAAGCTTTCTTT

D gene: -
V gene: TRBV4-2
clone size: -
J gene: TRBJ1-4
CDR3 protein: CASSQPDSFNEKLFF
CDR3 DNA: TGTGCCAGCAGCCAACCCGACAGCTTTAATGAAAAACTGTTTTTT

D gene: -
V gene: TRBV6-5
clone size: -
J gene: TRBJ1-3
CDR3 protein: CASSYAVTSGNTIYF
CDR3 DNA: TGTGCCAGCAGTTACGCGGTAACCTCTGGAAACACCATATATTTT

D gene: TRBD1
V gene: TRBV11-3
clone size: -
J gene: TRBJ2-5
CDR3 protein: CASSLRTRQGMRETQYF
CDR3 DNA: TGTGCCAGCAGCTTACGGACTCGACAGGGGATGAGAGAGACCCAGTACTTC

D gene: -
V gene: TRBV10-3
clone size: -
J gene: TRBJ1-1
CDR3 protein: CAINFDRNTEAFF
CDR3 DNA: TGTGCCATCAATTTCGACAGGAACACTGAAGCTTTCTTT

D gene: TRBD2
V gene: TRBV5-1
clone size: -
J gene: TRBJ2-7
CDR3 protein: CASSLAQTSRSYEQYF
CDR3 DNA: TGCGCCAGCAGCTTGGCGCAGACTAGCCGCTCCTACGAGCAGTACTTC